This entry describes one T cell receptor (beta chain). Antigen specificity is unknown. This sample was included in a study of cytomegalovirus exposure and HLA in healthy donors. General study findings and limits: Later analysis demonstrated an association between a missense DCLRE1C variant and TCR beta V- and J-gene trimming.

Nominal health characterized the donors when sampled, though unrecorded immune exposures were likely. 13 Jbeta primers and 60 Vbeta primers were used for the PCR. TCRdb's copy holds only in-frame clones and misses some; the assay was immunoSEQ multiplex PCR. The table lists around 85,000 clones, 65% to 80% of them singletons, with around 3.9% in the top ten. The specimen sequenced was PBMCs. The source is a man aged 60-69 years in good health and CMV-seronegative.

DNA for the CDR3: TGTGCCAGCAGTGCGGCGGGGGCCCTCACAGATACGCAGTATTTT. Residues: CASSAAGALTDTQYF. The chain recombines TRBV2 with TRBJ2-3; maybe TRBD2 (7 bases). The CDR3 has 15 residues. Deletions cut 4 bases from V and 2 bases from J, with 13 bases between. Germline assignment: CDR1 SNHLY and CDR2 FYNNEI.